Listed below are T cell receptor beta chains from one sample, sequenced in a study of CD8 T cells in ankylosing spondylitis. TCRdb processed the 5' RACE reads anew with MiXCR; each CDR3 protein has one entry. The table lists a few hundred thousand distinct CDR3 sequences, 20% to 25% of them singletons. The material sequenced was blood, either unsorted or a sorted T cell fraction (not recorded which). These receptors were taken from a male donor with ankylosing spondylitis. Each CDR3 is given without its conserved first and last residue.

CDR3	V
ASSLVEEQY	TRBV18
ATSDPVSWEQF	TRBV24-1
ATSRDIGYEQY	TRBV15
ASSTRTPAYEQY	TRBV28
ASSTLAGAYNEQF	TRBV6-1
AISAQAGDFDNEQF	TRBV10-3
ASSLDGLAEETQY	TRBV5-1
ASSQTGYPETQY	TRBV28
ASSPDRYTGELF	TRBV7-3
ASSKEGRSTEAF	TRBV4-2
ASRSTGAPSYEQY	TRBV12-3/TRBV12-4
ASSRTWETQY	TRBV5-1
ASTPTGYEQY	TRBV7-9
AISGPPDGNTIY	TRBV10-3
ASSLGRGDGTDTQY	TRBV7-9
ASSREGLTNTEAF	TRBV7-3
ASNNRPPGANVLT	TRBV12-3/TRBV12-4